The rows below give T cell receptor beta chains drawn from one sample of a study of sequential checkpoint blockade in melanoma. Some clones are missing from TCRdb's copy, which holds only in-frame ones; the method was immunoSEQ multiplex PCR. This sample has around 11,000 clones, with 55% to 70% found just once. The material was CD8+ T cells sorted from blood (inferred from file names), obtained from a patient given nivolumab and ipilimumab in sequence. All receptors come from a human donor with melanoma. CDR3s include the opening cysteine and the closing phenylalanine or tryptophan. Fields, in order: D gene, J gene, V gene, clone size, CDR3 protein, CDR3 DNA. A D gene is named only where the DNA matches it firmly. Clone size appears in some rows only: once, few, many, or a class for an expanded clone.

D: TRBD2; J: TRBJ2-1; V: TRBV27; size: .; CDR3: CASSLFGLAGQNEQFF; DNA: TGTGCCAGCAGTTTATTTGGGCTAGCGGGACAAAATGAGCAGTTCTTC
D: .; J: TRBJ1-5; V: TRBV27; size: .; CDR3: CASSFGRVVQPQHF; DNA: TGTGCCAGCAGTTTCGGCAGGGTGGTCCAGCCCCAGCATTTT
D: TRBD1; J: TRBJ2-1; V: TRBV14; size: .; CDR3: CASSHTDRYNEQFF; DNA: TGTGCCAGCAGCCACACGGACAGGTACAATGAGCAGTTCTTC
D: TRBD1; J: TRBJ2-7; V: TRBV4-2; size: .; CDR3: CASSRSGTGGYEQYF; DNA: TGTGCCAGCAGCCGTTCCGGGACAGGGGGGTACGAGCAGTACTTC
D: .; J: TRBJ1-6; V: TRBV10-3; size: .; CDR3: CAISEEQGFSYNSPLHF; DNA: TGTGCCATCAGTGAGGAGCAGGGGTTCTCCTATAATTCACCCCTCCACTTT
D: TRBD1; J: TRBJ1-2; V: TRBV27; size: .; CDR3: CASSSKRDREGYGYTF; DNA: TGTGCCAGCAGTTCAAAACGGGACAGGGAAGGGTATGGCTACACCTTC
D: .; J: TRBJ2-1; V: TRBV29-1; size: .; CDR3: CSVVGLRENNEQFF; DNA: TGCAGCGTCGTGGGGCTTAGGGAAAACAATGAGCAGTTCTTC
D: TRBD1; J: TRBJ2-3; V: TRBV2; size: .; CDR3: CASRGTGDDTQYF; DNA: TGTGCCAGCAGAGGGACAGGGGATGATACGCAGTATTTT
D: .; J: TRBJ2-2; V: TRBV19; size: .; CDR3: CASSIRYTGELFF; DNA: TGTGCCAGTAGTATTCGGTACACCGGGGAGCTGTTTTTT
D: TRBD1; J: TRBJ2-3; V: TRBV7-9; size: .; CDR3: CASSKNRGVTDTQYF; DNA: TGTGCCAGCAGCAAAAACAGGGGGGTCACAGATACGCAGTATTTT
D: .; J: TRBJ1-2; V: TRBV9; size: once; CDR3: CASSEGGGYGYTF; DNA: TGTGCCAGCAGCGAAGGCGGAGGATATGGCTACACCTTC
D: TRBD1; J: TRBJ1-1; V: TRBV4-3; size: .; CDR3: CASSRGTGGGTEAFF; DNA: TGCGCCAGCAGCCGAGGGACAGGGGGGGGTACTGAAGCTTTCTTT
D: TRBD1; J: TRBJ2-7; V: TRBV28; size: few; CDR3: CASSSRTGGGLHEQYF; DNA: TGTGCCAGCAGTTCTCGGACAGGGGGAGGACTTCACGAGCAGTACTTC
D: TRBD1; J: TRBJ1-5; V: TRBV28; size: .; CDR3: CASSTRGLSNQPQHF; DNA: TGTGCCAGCAGTACAAGGGGGCTGAGCAATCAGCCCCAGCATTTT
D: TRBD1; J: TRBJ2-1; V: TRBV4-1; size: few; CDR3: CASSQGRTGGTSSYNEQFF; DNA: TGCGCCAGCAGCCAAGGTAGGACAGGGGGCACAAGCTCCTACAATGAGCAGTTCTTC
D: .; J: TRBJ2-1; V: TRBV5-6; size: .; CDR3: CASSLSTKHNEQFF; DNA: TGTGCCAGCAGCTTGAGTACCAAGCACAATGAGCAGTTCTTC
D: TRBD1; J: TRBJ1-5; V: TRBV19; size: medium-sized; CDR3: CASSSDRVGNQPQHF; DNA: TGTGCCAGTAGTAGTGACAGGGTTGGCAATCAGCCCCAGCATTTT
D: TRBD1; J: TRBJ2-7; V: TRBV25-1; size: few; CDR3: CASSDKAGGASYEQYF; DNA: TGTGCCAGCAGTGACAAGGCAGGGGGCGCGTCCTACGAGCAGTACTTC
D: TRBD1; J: TRBJ2-7; V: TRBV9; size: .; CDR3: CASSIDPGTGAEQYF; DNA: TGTGCCAGCAGCATAGACCCCGGGACAGGGGCGGAGCAGTACTTC
D: .; J: TRBJ1-1; V: TRBV7-9; size: few; CDR3: CASSLREGWDTEAFF; DNA: TGTGCCAGCAGCTTACGGGAGGGATGGGACACTGAAGCTTTCTTT
D: .; J: TRBJ2-5; V: TRBV7-9; size: .; CDR3: CASSLALSVQETQYF; DNA: TGTGCCAGCAGCTTAGCGTTGAGCGTCCAAGAGACCCAGTACTTC
D: .; J: TRBJ1-2; V: TRBV5-1; size: .; CDR3: CASSAAPGNYGYTF; DNA: TGCGCCAGCAGCGCCGCTCCAGGGAACTATGGCTACACCTTC
D: TRBD1; J: TRBJ2-7; V: TRBV6-5; size: .; CDR3: CASSYRSGQRTYEQYF; DNA: TGTGCCAGCAGTTATAGGTCGGGACAGAGGACCTACGAGCAGTACTTC
D: TRBD1; J: TRBJ2-7; V: TRBV13; size: .; CDR3: CASSATGTNSYEQYF; DNA: TGTGCCAGCAGCGCGACAGGGACGAACTCCTACGAGCAGTACTTC
D: TRBD2; J: TRBJ2-7; V: TRBV7-8; size: .; CDR3: CASSWTSGGSYEQYF; DNA: TGTGCCAGCAGCTGGACTAGCGGGGGATCCTACGAGCAGTACTTC
D: .; J: TRBJ2-2; V: TRBV11-3; size: .; CDR3: CASSPGRGQGAGELFF; DNA: TGTGCCAGCAGCCCCGGGAGGGGCCAGGGGGCCGGGGAGCTGTTTTTT
D: .; J: TRBJ2-5; V: TRBV4-1; size: .; CDR3: CASRPTSSLVETQYF; DNA: TGCGCCAGCAGACCTACTAGTTCCCTAGTAGAGACCCAGTACTTC
D: .; J: TRBJ1-2; V: TRBV5-4; size: few; CDR3: CASSLVGAGGYTF; DNA: TGTGCCAGCAGCTTGGTGGGGGCTGGTGGCTACACCTTC
D: TRBD1; J: TRBJ1-6; V: TRBV6-5; size: .; CDR3: CASRRTGVYNSPLHF; DNA: TGTGCCAGCAGACGGACAGGCGTATATAATTCCCCCCTCCACTTT
D: TRBD2; J: TRBJ2-7; V: TRBV6-6; size: once; CDR3: CASSYVAGGPYEQYF; DNA: TGTGCCAGCAGTTACGTGGCGGGAGGCCCCTACGAGCAGTACTTC
D: .; J: TRBJ1-2; V: TRBV5-6; size: .; CDR3: CASSLRTEFMDYTF; DNA: TGTGCCAGCAGCCTACGGACAGAATTTATGGACTACACCTTC